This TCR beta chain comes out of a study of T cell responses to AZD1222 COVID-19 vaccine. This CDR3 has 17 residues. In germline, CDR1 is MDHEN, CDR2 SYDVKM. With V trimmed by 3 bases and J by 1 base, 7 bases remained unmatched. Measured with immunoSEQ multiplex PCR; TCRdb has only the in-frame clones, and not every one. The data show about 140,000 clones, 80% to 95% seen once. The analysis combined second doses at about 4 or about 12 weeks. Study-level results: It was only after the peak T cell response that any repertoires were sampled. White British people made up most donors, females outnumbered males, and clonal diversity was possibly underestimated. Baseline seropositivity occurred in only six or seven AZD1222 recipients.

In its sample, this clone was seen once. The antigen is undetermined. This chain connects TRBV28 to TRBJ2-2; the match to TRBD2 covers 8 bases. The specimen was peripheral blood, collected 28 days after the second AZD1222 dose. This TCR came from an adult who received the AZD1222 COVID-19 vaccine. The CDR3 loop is CASSLGETSGNTGELFF. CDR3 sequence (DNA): TGTGCCAGCAGTTTGGGTGAAACTAGCGGGAACACCGGGGAGCTGTTTTTT. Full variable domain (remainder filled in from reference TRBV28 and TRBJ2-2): DVKVTQSSRYLVKRTGEKVFLECVQDMDHENMFWYRQDPGLGLRLIYFSYDVKMKEKGDIPEGYSVSREKKERFSLILESASTNQTSMYLCASSLGETSGNTGELFFGEGSRLTVL.